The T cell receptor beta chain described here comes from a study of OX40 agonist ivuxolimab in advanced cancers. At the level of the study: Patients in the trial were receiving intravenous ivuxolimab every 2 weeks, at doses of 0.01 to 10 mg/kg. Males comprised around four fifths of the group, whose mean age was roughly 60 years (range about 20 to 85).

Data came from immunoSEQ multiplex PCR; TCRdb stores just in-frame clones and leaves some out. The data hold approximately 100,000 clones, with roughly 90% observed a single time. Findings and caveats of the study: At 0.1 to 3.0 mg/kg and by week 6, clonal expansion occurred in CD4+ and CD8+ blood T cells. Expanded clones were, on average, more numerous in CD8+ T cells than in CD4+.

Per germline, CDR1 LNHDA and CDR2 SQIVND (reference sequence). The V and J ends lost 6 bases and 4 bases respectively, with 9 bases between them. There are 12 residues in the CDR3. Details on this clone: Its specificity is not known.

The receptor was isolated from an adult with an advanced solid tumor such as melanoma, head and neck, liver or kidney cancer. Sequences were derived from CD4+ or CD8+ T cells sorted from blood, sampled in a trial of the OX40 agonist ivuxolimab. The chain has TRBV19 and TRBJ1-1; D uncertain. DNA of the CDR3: TGTGCCAGTAGAAGGAGTCCCACTGAAGCTTTCTTT. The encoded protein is CASRRSPTEAFF.